Given below is one T cell receptor (beta chain) in context. The target antigen is unknown. The sample is drawn from a study of blood T cells in healthy people across ages. Study-wide findings and caveats: While age rose, TCR beta diversity per million T cells dropped in a roughly linear way.

Next came a second PCR, run for about 7 to 12 cycles, which used a sample-barcoded 5' primer along with a J-beta primer mix. TCRdb re-called the 5' RACE reads with MiXCR, one entry per CDR3 protein. The repertoire has 700,000 or so distinct CDR3 sequences, around 41% of them found once; the top ten carry about 32%. Trimming removed 5 bases from V and 2 bases from J; junction bases left unmatched: 2. Germline-derived CDR1 and CDR2 are SGHRS and YFSETQ. The CDR3 loop spans 14 amino acids. Input material: blood. The chain joins TRBV5-1 to TRBJ2-7, with 12 bases fitting TRBD2. This receptor was taken from an elderly man in good health. CDR3 sequence (DNA): TGCGCCAGCAGACTAGCGGGGGGCACCTACGAGCAGTACTTC. This codes for CASRLAGGTYEQYF.